Shown below are 2 T cell receptor beta chains from a single sample sequenced in a study of blood T cell repertoires in COVID-19. TCRdb's copy holds only in-frame clones and misses some; the assay was immunoSEQ multiplex PCR. The sample records about 160,000 clones, roughly 87% being singletons. Material: peripheral blood. The origin of the receptors is a woman aged 55-70 years who had recovered from COVID-19.

This clone turned up a few times. The V call is TRBV10-3, the J call TRBJ2-3; TRBD1 aligns across 7 bases. CDR1 and CDR2 (germline): ENHRY, SYGVKD. The J segment lost 0 bases and the V segment lost 6 bases, leaving 3 bases of the junction unmatched. The CDR3 consists of 14 residues. As DNA, the CDR3 is TGTGCCATCAGGGACAGGCTTAGCACAGATACGCAGTATTTT. This gives the protein CAIRDRLSTDTQYF.

The CDR3 sequence: CSATSGTGASLYGYTF. CDR3 nucleotide sequence: TGCAGCGCCACATCCGGGACAGGGGCTTCCCTCTATGGCTACACCTTC. The chain recombines TRBV29-1 with TRBJ1-2; 10 nucleotides agree with TRBD1. After removal of 7 bases from V and 4 bases from J, the junction contained 15 bases not matched to a gene. The CDR3 has 16 amino acids. CDR1 is SQVTM and CDR2 is ANQGSEA in the germline V gene.